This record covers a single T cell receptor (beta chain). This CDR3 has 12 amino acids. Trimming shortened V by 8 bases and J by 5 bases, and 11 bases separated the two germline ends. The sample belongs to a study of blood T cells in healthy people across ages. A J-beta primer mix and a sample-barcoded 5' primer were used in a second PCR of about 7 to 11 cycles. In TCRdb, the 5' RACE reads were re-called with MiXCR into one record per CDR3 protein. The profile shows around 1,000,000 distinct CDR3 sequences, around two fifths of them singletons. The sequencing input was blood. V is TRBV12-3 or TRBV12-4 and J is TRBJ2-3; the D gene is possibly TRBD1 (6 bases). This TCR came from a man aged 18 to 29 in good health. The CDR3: CASQGPGDTQYF. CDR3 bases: TGTGCCAGCCAGGGGCCAGGAGATACGCAGTATTTT.